Each of the 31 T cell receptor beta chains below was sequenced from the same sample in a study of blood T cell repertoires in COVID-19. Libraries were prepared by immunoSEQ multiplex PCR; TCRdb keeps only in-frame clonotypes and omits some of them. The sample shows 70,000 to 80,000 clones, approximately 88% of them seen only once. The sequenced sample was peripheral blood. The receptors stem from a human donor in a cohort sampled during active COVID-19.

The DNA of the CDR3 is TGTGCCAGCAGCGTTTCGACAGGGAACGGAAACACCATATATTTT. As protein: CASSVSTGNGNTIYF. The chain links TRBV9 to TRBJ1-3; 7 nucleotides match TRBD1. This CDR3 comprises 15 residues. The germline gives CDR1 SGDLS, CDR2 YYNGEE. V was clipped by 2 bases and J by 4 bases; unmatched bases: 6.

The chain carries TRBV11-2 and TRBJ2-3, with D tentatively TRBD2 (7 bases). Per germline, CDR1 SGHAT and CDR2 FQNNGV. V was shortened by 7 bases and J by 4 bases, with 15 bases between the two germline ends. There are 14 residues in the CDR3. The CDR3 is CASTEGGLSDTQYF. The CDR3, as DNA: TGTGCCAGCACCGAGGGGGGGCTGTCAGATACGCAGTATTTT.

This clone was observed once. The chain couples TRBV27 to TRBJ2-7; 10 nucleotides agree with TRBD2. The germline V gene encodes CDR1 MNHEY and CDR2 SMNVEV (reference sequence). The CDR3 runs to 15 residues. J gave up 0 bases and V 7 bases, and 6 bases lay outside the gene matches. Written as DNA, the CDR3 is TGTGCCAGCAACCTTAGCGGGAGGCCCTCCTACGAGCAGTACTTC. This gives the protein CASNLSGRPSYEQYF.

This rearrangement joins TRBV18 to TRBJ1-2; D ambiguous. Germline assignment: CDR1 KGHSH and CDR2 LQKENI. The CDR3 extends over 16 amino acids. V was shortened by 1 base and J by 2 bases, with 14 bases between the two germline ends. The CDR3 sequence: CASSPRRPQENYGYTF. CDR3 nucleotides: TGTGCCAGCTCACCACGCCGCCCGCAGGAAAACTATGGCTACACCTTC.

Only a few counts were recorded for this clone. The chain couples TRBV2 to TRBJ2-2; maybe TRBD1 (5 bases). The CDR3 runs to 13 residues. Germline V CDR1 and CDR2: SNHLY, FYNNEI. Trimming shortened V by 5 bases and J by 5 bases, and 9 bases separated the two germline ends. The CDR3 loop is CASSFGQTGELFF. The CDR3 nucleotides are TGTGCCAGCAGTTTCGGACAAACCGGGGAGCTGTTTTTT.

V gene TRBV28 combines with J gene TRBJ2-1; 11 bases are shared with TRBD2. Germline CDR1 reads MDHEN; CDR2 reads SYDVKM. The J segment lost 2 bases and the V segment lost 4 bases, leaving 7 bases of the junction unmatched. The length of the CDR3 is 17 residues. The CDR3 sequence: CASSSRLAGFTYNEQFF. CDR3 DNA sequence: TGTGCCAGCAGTTCACGACTAGCGGGATTCACCTACAATGAGCAGTTCTTC.

The V and J genes are TRBV2 and TRBJ2-1; 11 bases line up with TRBD2. The V gene end was trimmed by 3 bases and the J gene end by 2 bases; junction bases not matched to a gene: 3. From germline, CDR1 is SNHLY and CDR2 FYNNEI. The CDR3 runs 16 residues. In nucleotides, the CDR3 is TGTGCCAGCAGTGAGTCGGGACTAGCGGCCTACAATGAGCAGTTCTTC. Translating it yields CASSESGLAAYNEQFF.

The V gene is TRBV11-3, the J gene TRBJ2-3; 8 bases map to TRBD2. CDR1 and CDR2 from the germline V gene are SGHNT and YENEEA. The V segment lost 1 base and the J segment 6 bases; nucleotides outside the gene matches: 12. There are 17 residues in the CDR3. This chain's CDR3 is CASSLGLRGGPVDTQYF. The CDR3, as DNA: TGTGCCAGCAGCTTAGGGCTTCGGGGGGGACCTGTGGATACGCAGTATTTT.

V and J are TRBV12-3 or TRBV12-4 and TRBJ1-1; no clear D gene. This CDR3 is 11 amino acids long. V was shortened by 7 bases and J by 4 bases, with 7 bases between the two germline ends. The CDR3 nucleotides read TGTGCCAGCACCCTCTCCACTGAAGCTTTCTTT. This gives the protein CASTLSTEAFF.

The gene calls are TRBV28 and TRBJ1-2, with D possibly being TRBD1 (6 bases). V was shortened by 3 bases and J by 2 bases, with 10 bases between the two germline ends. CDR1 and CDR2 from the germline V gene are MDHEN and SYDVKM. The CDR3 is made up of 14 amino acids. The DNA for the CDR3 is TGTGCCAGCAGTTTTTCGGACAGCAACTATGGCTACACCTTC. Amino acids: CASSFSDSNYGYTF.

The chain uses TRBV6-6 and TRBJ2-2, with TRBD2 identical over 13 bases. Germline CDR1 is MNHNY and CDR2 is SVGAGI (reference sequence). V lost 6 bases and J lost 0; bases outside the gene matches: 4. The CDR3 is made up of 17 amino acids. CDR3 DNA: TGTGCCAGCAGCCGAGGGACTAGCGGGACGAACACCGGGGAGCTGTTTTTT. The encoded protein is CASSRGTSGTNTGELFF.

V and J are TRBV5-4 and TRBJ2-7, with 12 bases lining up with TRBD2. Germline V gene sequence: CDR1 SGHNT, CDR2 YYREEE (reference sequence). This CDR3 is built from 15 residues. V shed 4 bases, J shed 3 bases, and the junction held 5 bases outside the gene matches. The CDR3: CASSPGTSGLYEQYF. As DNA, the CDR3 is TGTGCCAGCAGCCCCGGGACTAGCGGGCTCTACGAGCAGTACTTC.

V is TRBV28 and J is TRBJ2-2, with D perhaps matching TRBD1 (5 bases). CDR1 and CDR2 (germline): MDHEN, SYDVKM. CDR3 length equals 12 residues. The V and J ends lost 5 bases and 6 bases respectively, with 7 bases between them. The CDR3 protein is CASSRGPGELFF. In nucleotides, the CDR3 is TGTGCCAGCAGTAGGGGTCCCGGGGAGCTGTTTTTT.

V usage is TRBV10-3 and J usage is TRBJ2-5; D is possibly TRBD1 (5 bases). V lost 10 bases and J lost 0, with 12 bases in between. This CDR3 region has 13 residues. The germline V gene encodes CDR1 ENHRY and CDR2 SYGVKD. Here the CDR3 DNA reads TGTGCCACCCAGCCCAGGGACCAAGAGACCCAGTACTTC. This codes for CATQPRDQETQYF.

This chain joins TRBV6-5 and TRBJ2-7; 11 bases match TRBD1. This CDR3 has 15 amino acids. Trimming cost V 6 bases and J 7 bases; bases outside gene matches: 11. The V gene's germline CDR1 is MNHEY and CDR2 SVGAGI. CDR3 sequence: CASRVYGQGAEEQYF. CDR3 DNA: TGTGCCAGCAGGGTCTATGGACAGGGGGCGGAGGAGCAGTACTTC.

V is TRBV5-1 and J is TRBJ2-5, with a weak D call TRBD2 (5 bases). Germline V gives CDR1 SGHRS, CDR2 YFSETQ. The CDR3 is 16 amino acids. V lost 4 bases and J lost 4, with 20 bases in between. The CDR3 nucleotides are TGCGCCAGCAGCCGAGATTCGGCACTAGGGTCAGAGACCCAGTACTTC. Residues: CASSRDSALGSETQYF.

The chain has TRBV6-1 and TRBJ1-5, with 9 positions matching TRBD1. This CDR3 region has 16 residues. The V and J ends lost 3 bases and 2 bases, in that order; junction bases with no gene match: 5. Germline lookup yields CDR1 MNHNS and CDR2 SASEGT. The DNA of the CDR3 is TGTGCCAGCAGTGATAACCGGGACAGGGGCAATCAGCCCCAGCATTTT. Translated, it gives CASSDNRDRGNQPQHF.

V and J are TRBV29-1 and TRBJ2-6; tentatively, D is TRBD1 (6 bases). CDR3 size: 15 residues. Germline values: CDR1 SQVTM, CDR2 ANQGSEA. Trimming cost V 6 bases and J 2 bases, with 14 bases left between them. DNA for the CDR3: TGCAGCGTGGCCGGGACATCCGCTGGGGCCAACGTCCTGACTTTC. Amino acids: CSVAGTSAGANVLTF.

The genes are TRBV5-1 and TRBJ2-7; 13 bases line up with TRBD2. The V gene end was trimmed by 5 bases and the J gene end by 0 bases; junction bases not matched to a gene: 2. CDR3 length equals 15 residues. The V gene's germline CDR1 is SGHRS and CDR2 YFSETQ. This CDR3 reads CASRGLAGSSYEQYF. CDR3 in DNA: TGCGCCAGCAGGGGACTAGCGGGGAGCTCCTACGAGCAGTACTTC.

The chain combines TRBV7-9 with TRBJ2-3; TRBD1 might be the D (6 bases). V dropped 5 bases and J dropped 5 bases, with 17 bases sitting between them. The CDR3 is made up of 15 amino acids. Germline CDR1 reads SEHNR; CDR2 reads FQNEAQ (reference sequence). The CDR3 here is CASSNTPTGEDTQYF. CDR3 nucleotides: TGTGCCAGCAGCAACACCCCGACAGGAGAAGATACGCAGTATTTT.

The chain couples TRBV9 to TRBJ2-2; 8 positions match TRBD1. The CDR3 spans 18 residues. Germline trimming cut 4 bases from V and 4 bases from J; bases unmatched to any gene: 15. Germline CDR1 and CDR2: SGDLS and YYNGEE. For the CDR3, the DNA is TGTGCCAGCAGCCCGAGAGGGCAGGGGGCGCGAATCACCGGGGAGCTGTTTTTT. Encoded protein: CASSPRGQGARITGELFF. The whole variable domain, remainder taken from reference TRBV9 and TRBJ2-2, is DSGVTQTPKHLITATGQRVTLRCSPRSGDLSVYWYQQSLDQGLQFLIQYYNGEERAKGNILERFSAQQFPDLHSELNLSSLELGDSALYFCASSPRGQGARITGELFFGEGSRLTVL.

V and J are TRBV7-9 and TRBJ1-1, with D unclear. Trimming pared 3 bases from V and 6 bases from J, leaving 14 bases between. Germline V gene lookup returns CDR1 SEHNR and CDR2 FQNEAQ (reference sequence). The CDR3 has 14 residues. The CDR3 DNA is TGTGCCAGCAGCTTCCCCGACCGTAGCGCTGAAGCTTTCTTT. Its translation is CASSFPDRSAEAFF.

This chain connects TRBV18 to TRBJ2-5; 15 bases are shared with TRBD2. Trimming removed 4 bases from V and 2 bases from J; junction bases left unmatched: 8. The CDR3 has 18 amino acids. Germline values: CDR1 KGHSH, CDR2 LQKENI. CDR3 DNA: TGTGCCAGCTCACTGGGACTAGCGGGAGGTCCTACACAAGAGACCCAGTACTTC. Its translation: CASSLGLAGGPTQETQYF. Full variable domain (outside the CDR3, taken from reference TRBV18 and TRBJ2-5): NAGVMQNPRHLVRRRGQEARLRCSPMKGHSHVYWYRQLPEEGLKFMVYLQKENIIDESGMPKERFSAEFPKEGPSILRIQQVVRGDSAAYFCASSLGLAGGPTQETQYFGPGTRLLVL.

The chain is built from TRBV7-3 and TRBJ1-1, with TRBD1 identical over 8 bases. The junction had 9 bases not matched to a gene; V was cut back by 1 base and J by 2 bases. The CDR3 totals 17 residues. The germline gives CDR1 SGHTA, CDR2 FQGTGA. DNA of the CDR3: TGTGCCAGCAGCTTAATGGGGGGACAGGCACATAACACTGAAGCTTTCTTT. It translates to CASSLMGGQAHNTEAFF.

This clone was found once. J is TRBJ1-5 and V is TRBV12-5, with D unresolved. Germline values: CDR1 LGHNT, CDR2 FRNRAP. The CDR3 extends over 15 amino acids. Between the trimmed V and J ends, which lost 6 bases and 0 bases, there was a span of 12 bases. CDR3 in amino acids: CASGLDTYSNQPQHF. CDR3 nucleotides: TGTGCTAGTGGACTCGACACCTATAGCAATCAGCCCCAGCATTTT.

The rearrangement links TRBV2 to TRBJ1-5; a weak D match, TRBD1 (5 bases). Germline-derived CDR1 and CDR2 are SNHLY and FYNNEI. This CDR3 comprises 14 residues. Trimming removed 1 base from V and 4 bases from J, with 8 bases in between. The CDR3 region is CASSEVTENQPQHF. CDR3 in DNA: TGTGCCAGCAGTGAAGTGACAGAGAATCAGCCCCAGCATTTT. Variable domain in full (rest from reference TRBV2 and TRBJ1-5): EPEVTQTPSHQVTQMGQEVILRCVPISNHLYFYWYRQILGQKVEFLVSFYNNEISEKSEIFDDQFSVERPDGSNFTLKIRSTKLEDSAMYFCASSEVTENQPQHFGDGTRLSIL.

The count of this clone is one. The J gene is TRBJ2-1, the V gene TRBV19; 12 positions agree with TRBD2. The germline V gene encodes CDR1 LNHDA and CDR2 SQIVND (reference sequence). The J segment lost 7 bases and the V segment lost 7 bases, leaving 11 bases of the junction unmatched. CDR3 length: 16 residues. The CDR3 DNA reads as TGTGCCAGTATCGGCCAACTAGCGGGAGGACGTAATGAGCAGTTCTTC. It encodes CASIGQLAGGRNEQFF.

CDR3 DNA: TGTGCCAGCAGCCCGGCCGGGTACGAGCAGTACTTC. Encoded protein: CASSPAGYEQYF. The chain joins TRBV12-3 or TRBV12-4 to TRBJ2-7; D call uncertain. With 6 bases removed from V and 4 bases from J, the gap between germline ends came to 10 bases. The CDR3 sequence is 12 residues long.

The genes are TRBV3-1 (or the pseudogene TRBV3-2) and TRBJ2-5; 7 positions match TRBD2. Germline V gene data show CDR1 as LGHDT and CDR2 as YNNKEL (reference sequence). The CDR3 is 14 residues long. Trimming at V came to 4 bases and at J to 5 bases, leaving 7 bases not matched to a gene. Here the CDR3 DNA reads TGTGCCAGCAGCCGGAATAGGGAGGGGGAGACCCAGTACTTC. Translating it yields CASSRNREGETQYF.

The rearrangement uses TRBV2 and TRBJ2-3; 9 nucleotides match TRBD2. This CDR3 comprises 16 residues. V was pared by 0 bases and J by 9 bases, with 10 bases of the junction left unmatched. The germline gives CDR1 SNHLY, CDR2 FYNNEI. This CDR3 is CASSEAGAGGRETQYF. The CDR3 region has the DNA TGTGCCAGCAGTGAAGCTGGCGCGGGGGGGCGTGAAACGCAGTATTTT.

J is TRBJ1-1 and V is TRBV5-5, with D hard to call. The CDR3 has 15 amino acids. Germline CDR1 reads SGHKS; CDR2 reads YYEKEE (reference sequence). Trimming left V 0 bases short and J 1 base short, with 10 bases between. CDR3 protein: CASSLAPGWNTEAFF. The CDR3 DNA sequence: TGTGCCAGCAGCTTGGCCCCCGGGTGGAACACTGAAGCTTTCTTT. Based on the CDR3 plus reference TRBV5-5 and TRBJ1-1, the full variable domain is DAGVTQSPTHLIKTRGQQVTLRCSPISGHKSVSWYQQVLGQGPQFIFQYYEKEERGRGNFPDRFSARQFPNYSSELNVNALLLGDSALYLCASSLAPGWNTEAFFGQGTRLTVV.